Detailed here is one T cell receptor beta chain. Losses at the gene ends were 7 bases for V and 5 bases for J; bases not matched to a gene: 9. Looked up from germline, CDR1 is SGDLS and CDR2 is YYNGEE. The CDR3 spans 14 residues. Roughly 0.5 to 1 ug RNA was reverse transcribed with random hexamers. From the immunoSEQ multiplex PCR reads, TCRdb called clonotypes with MiXCR, one entry per CDR3 protein. The sample yields about 300,000 distinct CDR3 sequences, 85% seen once. The data derive from a study of CD8 T cells in Susac syndrome. The authors carried out high-throughput sequencing of TCR beta. They applied it to CD8+ and CD4+ T cells obtained from blood. In contrast to the negatively isolated CD8+ and CD4+ T cells, TEMRA cells were FACS-enriched.

The sequencing input was CD8+ T cells from PBMCs. This chain links TRBV9 with TRBJ1-5; 7 bases agree with TRBD1. This receptor was obtained from a human donor with multiple sclerosis. This chain's CDR3 is CASAEGGGHQPQHF. CDR3 nucleotide sequence: TGTGCCAGCGCCGAAGGAGGGGGCCATCAGCCCCAGCATTTT.